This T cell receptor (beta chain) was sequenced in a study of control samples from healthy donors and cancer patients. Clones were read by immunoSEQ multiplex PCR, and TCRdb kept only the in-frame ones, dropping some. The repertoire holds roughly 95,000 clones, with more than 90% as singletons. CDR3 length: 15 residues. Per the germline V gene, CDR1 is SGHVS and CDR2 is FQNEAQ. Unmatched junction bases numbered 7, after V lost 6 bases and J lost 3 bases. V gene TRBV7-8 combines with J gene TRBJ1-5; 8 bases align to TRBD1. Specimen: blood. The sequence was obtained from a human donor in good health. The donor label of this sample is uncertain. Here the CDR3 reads CASSGQGPFNQPQHF. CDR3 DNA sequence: TGTGCCAGCAGTGGACAGGGACCCTTCAATCAGCCCCAGCATTTT.